The rows below give T cell receptor beta chains drawn from one sample of a study of T cells after yellow fever vaccination. TCRdb reanalysed the 5' RACE reads using MiXCR and keeps one entry per CDR3 protein. The sample carries approximately 510,000 distinct CDR3 sequences, 21% recorded once. The sequences come from PBMCs, collected approximately 22 days after the first yellow fever vaccination. Source of these receptors: a man aged 18 to 29 who received the YFV17D yellow fever vaccine. Both conserved end residues are part of each CDR3. D genes are given only for firm matches.

d_gene,j_gene,v_gene,CDR3aa
-,TRBJ2-2,TRBV7-3,CASSSSGVGELFF
-,TRBJ2-7,TRBV7-9,CASSQLSVGEQYF
-,TRBJ1-5,TRBV5-6,CASGLGTVEQPQHF
-,TRBJ2-7,TRBV18,CASSPRGFTYEQYF
TRBD1,TRBJ2-1,TRBV7-2,CASSSSGGLWNEQFF
TRBD1,TRBJ2-5,TRBV6-1,CASTRQGMGETQYF
-,TRBJ2-3,TRBV5-8,CASSLERVPDTQYF
TRBD1,TRBJ2-1,TRBV4-1,CASSQEKGAVYNEQFF
-,TRBJ2-4,TRBV7-9,CASSFGSLGLVHNIQYF
-,TRBJ2-5,TRBV18,CASSPPGRGKETLYF
-,TRBJ2-1,TRBV12-3/TRBV12-4,CASSLSDAALYGQFF
TRBD2,TRBJ2-1,TRBV20-1,CSARAVAGTPAMGEQFF
-,TRBJ1-6,TRBV2,CASSDRSILGSPLHF
TRBD2,TRBJ2-3,TRBV12-3/TRBV12-4,CASSGTSGGRYTQYF
TRBD1,TRBJ2-1,TRBV20-1,CSAPRDSYNEQFF
TRBD1,TRBJ2-1,TRBV18,CASLPGQGTNEQFF
-,TRBJ1-5,TRBV7-2,CASSLRSANQPQHF
-,TRBJ1-5,TRBV11-2,CASSLDSGTGALHF
TRBD1,TRBJ2-2,TRBV12-3/TRBV12-4,CASSLRGTGYFGELFF
-,TRBJ2-5,TRBV3-1,CASSYFSGRLRETQYF
-,TRBJ2-3,TRBV7-9,CASSSSSETQYF
-,TRBJ2-7,TRBV7-3,CASSLGFEYEQYF
TRBD2,TRBJ2-1,TRBV20-1,CSVKRGGTNEQFF
-,TRBJ2-2,TRBV5-6,CASSLDTYGELFF
-,TRBJ1-3,TRBV4-1,CASSQVPGSSGNTIYF
-,TRBJ2-3,TRBV4-1,CASSQEGRPDTQYF
-,TRBJ2-7,TRBV19,CASSRAQGLNEQYF
-,TRBJ1-1,TRBV12-3/TRBV12-4,CASSPYISGGTEAFF